Below are 2 T cell receptor beta chains sequenced from a single sample in a study of radiotherapy plus CTLA-4 blockade in lung cancer. Sequenced by immunoSEQ multiplex PCR; TCRdb stores in-frame clones only, minus some. The repertoire includes more than 75,000 clones, about four fifths of them detected once, and roughly a quarter sits in the top ten. Specimen: peripheral blood, collected from a patient treated with radiotherapy plus ipilimumab. These receptor sequences come from a human donor with non-small cell lung cancer that progressed on radiotherapy plus ipilimumab.

J is TRBJ2-1 and V is TRBV27; possibly TRBD1 for D (6 bases). V was pared by 3 bases and J by 6 bases, with 9 bases between. This CDR3 region has 13 residues. Germline assignment: CDR1 MNHEY and CDR2 SMNVEV (reference sequence). DNA of the CDR3: TGTGCCAGCAGTTTCGGGACACTCAATGAGCAGTTCTTC. It specifies CASSFGTLNEQFF.

V gene TRBV19 combines with J gene TRBJ2-1; D unresolved. Germline values: CDR1 LNHDA, CDR2 SQIVND (reference sequence). There are 12 residues in the CDR3. Deletions cut 2 bases from V and 8 bases from J, with 7 bases between. CDR3 in amino acids: CASSIIGYEQFF. The CDR3 nucleotides are TGTGCCAGTAGTATAATCGGGTATGAGCAGTTCTTC. The entire variable domain, with the rest obtained from reference TRBV19 and TRBJ2-1, is as follows: DGGITQSPKYLFRKEGQNVTLSCEQNLNHDAMYWYRQDPGQGLRLIYYSQIVNDFQKGDIAEGYSVSREKKESFPLTVTSAQKNPTAFYLCASSIIGYEQFFGPGTRLTVL.